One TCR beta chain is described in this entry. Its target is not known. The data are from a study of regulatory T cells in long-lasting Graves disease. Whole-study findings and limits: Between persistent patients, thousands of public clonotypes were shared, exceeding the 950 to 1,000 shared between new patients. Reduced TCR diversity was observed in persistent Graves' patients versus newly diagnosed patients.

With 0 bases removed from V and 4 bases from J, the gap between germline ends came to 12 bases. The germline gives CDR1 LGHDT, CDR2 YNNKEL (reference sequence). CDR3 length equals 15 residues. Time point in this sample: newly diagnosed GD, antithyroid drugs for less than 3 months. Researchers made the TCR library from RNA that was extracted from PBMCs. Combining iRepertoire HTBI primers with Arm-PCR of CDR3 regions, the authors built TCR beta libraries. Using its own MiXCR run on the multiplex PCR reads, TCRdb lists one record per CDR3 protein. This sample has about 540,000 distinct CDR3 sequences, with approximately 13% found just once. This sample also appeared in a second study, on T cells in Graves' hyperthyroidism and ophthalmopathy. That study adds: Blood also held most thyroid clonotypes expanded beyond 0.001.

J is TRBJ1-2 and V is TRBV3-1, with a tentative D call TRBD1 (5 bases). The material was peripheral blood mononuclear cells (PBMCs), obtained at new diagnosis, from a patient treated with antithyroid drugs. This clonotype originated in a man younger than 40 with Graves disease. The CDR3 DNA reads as TGTGCCAGCAGCCAAGATTCAGGGACCCTCTATGGCTACACCTTC. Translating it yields CASSQDSGTLYGYTF.